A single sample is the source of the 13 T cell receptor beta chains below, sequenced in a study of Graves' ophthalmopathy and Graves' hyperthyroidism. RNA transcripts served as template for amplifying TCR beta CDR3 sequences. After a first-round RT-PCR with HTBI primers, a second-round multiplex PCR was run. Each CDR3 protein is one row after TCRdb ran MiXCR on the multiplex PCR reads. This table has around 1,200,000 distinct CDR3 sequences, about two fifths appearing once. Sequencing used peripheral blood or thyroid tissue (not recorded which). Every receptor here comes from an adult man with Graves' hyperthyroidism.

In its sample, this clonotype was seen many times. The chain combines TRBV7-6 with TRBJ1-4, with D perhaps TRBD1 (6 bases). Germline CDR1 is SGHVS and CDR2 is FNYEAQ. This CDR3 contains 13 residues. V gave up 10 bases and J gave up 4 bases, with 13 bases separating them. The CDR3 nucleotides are TGTGCCAAAAATAGGGGGTTTAATGAAAAACTGTTTTTT. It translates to CAKNRGFNEKLFF.

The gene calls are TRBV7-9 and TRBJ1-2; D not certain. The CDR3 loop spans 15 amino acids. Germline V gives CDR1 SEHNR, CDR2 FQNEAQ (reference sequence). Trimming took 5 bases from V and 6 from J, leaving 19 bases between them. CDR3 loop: CASSIAGLLVHGYTF. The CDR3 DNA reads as TGTGCCAGCAGCATCGCGGGCCTCCTTGTCCATGGCTACACCTTC.

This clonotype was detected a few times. The CDR3 reads CASSYNGQGLGGYTF. In DNA form, the CDR3 reads TGTGCCAGCAGCTATAACGGACAGGGCCTTGGTGGCTACACCTTC. The chain recombines TRBV6-5 with TRBJ1-2; the match to TRBD1 covers 8 bases. J lost 7 bases, V lost 6 bases, and 13 bases had no gene match. Looked up from germline, CDR1 is MNHEY and CDR2 is SVGAGI. This CDR3 region has 15 residues.

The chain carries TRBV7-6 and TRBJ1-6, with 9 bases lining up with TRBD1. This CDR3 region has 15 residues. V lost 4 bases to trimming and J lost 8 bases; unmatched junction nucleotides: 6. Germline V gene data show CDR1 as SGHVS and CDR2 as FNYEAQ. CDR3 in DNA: TGTGCCAGCAGCTACGGACAGGGGCGGGATTCACCCCTCCACTTT. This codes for CASSYGQGRDSPLHF.

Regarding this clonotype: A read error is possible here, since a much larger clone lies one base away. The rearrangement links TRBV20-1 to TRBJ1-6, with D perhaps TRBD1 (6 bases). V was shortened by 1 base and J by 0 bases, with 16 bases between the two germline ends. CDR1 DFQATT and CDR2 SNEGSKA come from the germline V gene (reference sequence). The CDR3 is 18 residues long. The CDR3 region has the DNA TGCAGTGCTAGAGTGGAGAGGACAGCTAACTCCTATAATTCACCCCTCCACTTT. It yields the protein CSARVERTANSYNSPLHF.

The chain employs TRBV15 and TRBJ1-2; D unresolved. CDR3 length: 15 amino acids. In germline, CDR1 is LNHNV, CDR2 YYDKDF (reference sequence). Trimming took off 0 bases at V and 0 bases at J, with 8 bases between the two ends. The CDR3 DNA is TGTGCCACCAGCAGAGAGGCAGGTTCTAACTATGGCTACACCTTC. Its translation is CATSREAGSNYGYTF.

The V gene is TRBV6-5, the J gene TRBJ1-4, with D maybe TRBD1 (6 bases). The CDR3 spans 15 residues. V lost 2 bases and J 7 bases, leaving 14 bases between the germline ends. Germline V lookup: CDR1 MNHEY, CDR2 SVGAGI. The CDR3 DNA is TGTGCCAGCAGTTACAGGGGGGCGGGAAGTGAAAAACTGTTTTTT. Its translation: CASSYRGAGSEKLFF.

CDR3 nucleotide sequence: TGTGCCAGGCCCATCGACCGCCGGAACACTGAAGCTTTCTTT. Translation gives CARPIDRRNTEAFF. This chain joins TRBV9 and TRBJ1-1; D is undetermined. The CDR3 loop spans 14 amino acids. Trimming took off 8 bases at V and 1 base at J, with 15 bases between the two ends. Germline V gene sequence: CDR1 SGDLS, CDR2 YYNGEE.

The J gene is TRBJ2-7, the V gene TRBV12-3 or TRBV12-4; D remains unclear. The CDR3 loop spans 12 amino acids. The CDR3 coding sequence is TGTGCTAGTGGTTTCGGATTCTACGAGCAGTACTTC. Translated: CASGFGFYEQYF.

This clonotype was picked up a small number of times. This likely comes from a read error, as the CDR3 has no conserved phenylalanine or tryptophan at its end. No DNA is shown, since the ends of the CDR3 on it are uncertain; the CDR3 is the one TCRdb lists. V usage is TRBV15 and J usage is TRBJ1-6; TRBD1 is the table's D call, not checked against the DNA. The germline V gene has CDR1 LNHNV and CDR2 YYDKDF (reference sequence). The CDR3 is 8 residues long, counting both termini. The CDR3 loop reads CATTPGNS.

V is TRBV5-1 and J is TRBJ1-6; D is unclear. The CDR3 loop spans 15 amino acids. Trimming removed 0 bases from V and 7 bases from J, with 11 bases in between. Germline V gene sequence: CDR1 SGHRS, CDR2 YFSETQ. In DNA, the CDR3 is TGCGCCAGCAGCTTGGGGCAGTTGCTAAATTCACCCCTCCACTTT. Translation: CASSLGQLLNSPLHF.

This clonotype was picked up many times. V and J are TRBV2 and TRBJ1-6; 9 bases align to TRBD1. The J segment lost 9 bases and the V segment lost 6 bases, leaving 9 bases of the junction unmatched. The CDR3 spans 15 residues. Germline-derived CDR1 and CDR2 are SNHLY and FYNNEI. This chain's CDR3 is CASSQTGGNLSPLHF. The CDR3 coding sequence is TGTGCCAGCAGCCAGACAGGGGGAAATCTTTCACCCCTCCACTTT.

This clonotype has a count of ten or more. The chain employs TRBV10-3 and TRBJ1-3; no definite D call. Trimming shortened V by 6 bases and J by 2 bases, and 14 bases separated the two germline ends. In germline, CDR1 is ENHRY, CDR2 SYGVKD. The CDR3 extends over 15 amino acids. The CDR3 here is CAISDPIRAGNTIYF. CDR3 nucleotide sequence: TGTGCCATCAGCGATCCAATACGGGCTGGAAACACCATATATTTT.